What follows are 2 T cell receptor beta chains derived from one specimen sequenced in a study of T cells after yellow fever vaccination. TCRdb re-analysed the 5' RACE reads in MiXCR, keeping a single row per CDR3 protein. In the table there are about 94,000 distinct CDR3 sequences, over 8% of which are singletons. The source was CD8+ T cells not binding an NS4B(214-222) dextramer, sorted from PBMCs, collected around 15 days after the first yellow fever vaccination. The receptors were sampled from a man in his late teens or twenties who received the YFV17D yellow fever vaccine.

For the CDR3, the DNA is TGTGCCAGCAGCGTCAGGTTAGATGGCAATCAGCCCCAGCATTTT. This codes for CASSVRLDGNQPQHF. The V gene is TRBV5-5, the J gene TRBJ1-5; D uncertain. Looked up from germline, CDR1 is SGHKS and CDR2 is YYEKEE (reference sequence). The CDR3 totals 15 residues. The V end was cut by 4 bases, the J end by 2 bases, with 13 bases between.

Only a few counts were recorded for this clonotype. The genes are TRBV6-5 and TRBJ2-1; 16 nucleotides line up with TRBD2. The CDR3 spans 17 residues. The germline V gene encodes CDR1 MNHEY and CDR2 SVGAGI. With 6 bases clipped from V and 8 bases from J, the junction kept 10 bases outside the gene matches. As DNA, the CDR3 is TGTGCCAGCAGGAGAGGGACTAGCGGGGGGGCTTGGGATGAGCAGTTCTTC. Its protein product is CASRRGTSGGAWDEQFF.